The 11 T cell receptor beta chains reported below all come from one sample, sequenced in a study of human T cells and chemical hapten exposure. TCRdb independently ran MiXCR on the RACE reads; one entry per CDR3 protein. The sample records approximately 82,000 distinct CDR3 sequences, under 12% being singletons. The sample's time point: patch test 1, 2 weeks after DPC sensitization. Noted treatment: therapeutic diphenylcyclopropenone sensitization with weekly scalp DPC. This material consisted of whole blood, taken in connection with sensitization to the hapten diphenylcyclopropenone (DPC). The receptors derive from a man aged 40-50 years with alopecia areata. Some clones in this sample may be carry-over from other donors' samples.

The CDR3 region has the DNA TGCGCCAGCAGCTTGGGGGCATTCATGAACACTGAAGCTTTCTTT. This encodes CASSLGAFMNTEAFF. This chain connects TRBV5-1 to TRBJ1-1; D not certain. Looked up from germline, CDR1 is SGHRS and CDR2 is YFSETQ. The CDR3 is made up of 15 amino acids. Trimming took off 0 bases at V and 0 bases at J, with 9 bases between the two ends.

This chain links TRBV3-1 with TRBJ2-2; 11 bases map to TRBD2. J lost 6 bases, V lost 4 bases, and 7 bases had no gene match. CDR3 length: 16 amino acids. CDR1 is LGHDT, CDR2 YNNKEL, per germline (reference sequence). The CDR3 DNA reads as TGTGCCAGCAGCCTAATAGGACTAGCGGGTCCCGGGGAGCTGTTTTTT. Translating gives CASSLIGLAGPGELFF.

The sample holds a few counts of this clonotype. CDR3 nucleotides: TGTGCCAGCAGTGTTCGGACAGGGGTTTACAATGAGCAGTTCTTC. Translating gives CASSVRTGVYNEQFF. This rearrangement joins TRBV25-1 to TRBJ2-1, with 9 nucleotides matching TRBD1. Germline V CDR1 and CDR2: MGHDK, SYGVNS. The CDR3 extends over 15 amino acids. V lost 4 bases to trimming and J lost 4 bases; unmatched junction nucleotides: 5. The variable domain in full, completed from reference TRBV25-1 and TRBJ2-1, reads EADIYQTPRYLVIGTGKKITLECSQTMGHDKMYWYQQDPGMELHLIHYSYGVNSTEKGDLSSESTVSRIRTEHFPLTLESARPSHTSQYLCASSVRTGVYNEQFFGPGTRLTVL.

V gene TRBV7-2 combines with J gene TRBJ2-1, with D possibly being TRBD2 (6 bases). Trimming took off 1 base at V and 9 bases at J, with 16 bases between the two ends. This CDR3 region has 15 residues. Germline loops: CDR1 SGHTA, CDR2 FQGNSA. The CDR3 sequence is CASSLVWGGWGEQFF. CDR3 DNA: TGTGCCAGCAGCTTAGTGTGGGGAGGTTGGGGTGAGCAGTTCTTC.

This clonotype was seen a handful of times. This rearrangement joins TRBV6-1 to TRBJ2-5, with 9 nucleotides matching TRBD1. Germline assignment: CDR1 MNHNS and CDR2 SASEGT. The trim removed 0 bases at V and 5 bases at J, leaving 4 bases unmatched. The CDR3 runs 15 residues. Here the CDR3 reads CASSEATGGSETQYF. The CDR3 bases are TGTGCCAGCAGTGAAGCGACAGGGGGGTCTGAGACCCAGTACTTC.

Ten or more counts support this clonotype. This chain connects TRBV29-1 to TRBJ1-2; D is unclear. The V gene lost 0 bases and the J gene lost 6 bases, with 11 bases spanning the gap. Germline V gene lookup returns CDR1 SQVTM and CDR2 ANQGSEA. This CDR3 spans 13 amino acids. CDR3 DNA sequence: TGCAGCGTTGAAGACCCCTACAGTAATGGCTACACCTTC. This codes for CSVEDPYSNGYTF. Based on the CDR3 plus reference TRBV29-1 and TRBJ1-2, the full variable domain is SAVISQKPSRDICQRGTSLTIQCQVDSQVTMMFWYRQQPGQSLTLIATANQGSEATYESGFVIDKFPISRPNLTFSTLTVSNMSPEDSSIYLCSVEDPYSNGYTFGSGTRLTVV.

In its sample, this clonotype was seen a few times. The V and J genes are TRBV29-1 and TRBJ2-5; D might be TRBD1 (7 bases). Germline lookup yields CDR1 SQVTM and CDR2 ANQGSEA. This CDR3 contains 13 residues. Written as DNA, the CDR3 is TGCAGTGGCGCGGGACAGAGCCTAACAGCCCAGTACTTC. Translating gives CSGAGQSLTAQYF.

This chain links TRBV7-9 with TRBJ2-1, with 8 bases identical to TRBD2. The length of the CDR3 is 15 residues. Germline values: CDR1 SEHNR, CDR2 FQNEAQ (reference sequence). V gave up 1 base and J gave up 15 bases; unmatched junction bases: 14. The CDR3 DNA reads TGTGCCAGCAGCTTAGTCCTAGCGGGTTTAGAAACTCCGTTCTTC. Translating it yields CASSLVLAGLETPFF.

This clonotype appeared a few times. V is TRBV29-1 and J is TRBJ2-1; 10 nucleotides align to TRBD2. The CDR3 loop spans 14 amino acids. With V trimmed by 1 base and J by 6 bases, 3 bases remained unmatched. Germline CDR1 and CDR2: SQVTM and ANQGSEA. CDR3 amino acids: CSVEASGSPNEQFF. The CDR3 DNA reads TGCAGCGTTGAAGCTAGCGGGAGCCCCAATGAGCAGTTCTTC.

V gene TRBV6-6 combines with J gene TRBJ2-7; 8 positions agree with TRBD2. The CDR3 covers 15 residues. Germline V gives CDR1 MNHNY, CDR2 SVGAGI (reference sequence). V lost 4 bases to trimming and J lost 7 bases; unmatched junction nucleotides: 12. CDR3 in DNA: TGTGCCAGCAGTTCCAAACTAGCGGCCCAGGGGGAGCAGTACGTC. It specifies CASSSKLAAQGEQYV.

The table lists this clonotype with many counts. CDR3 in amino acids: CASSRGEGAAGYTF. The CDR3 DNA reads TGTGCCAGCAGTCGAGGGGAGGGGGCAGCTGGCTACACCTTC. V is TRBV6-5 and J is TRBJ1-2, with 7 bases that match TRBD1. CDR1 is MNHEY, CDR2 SVGAGI, per germline. The V segment lost 5 bases and the J segment 7 bases; nucleotides outside the gene matches: 10. The CDR3 has 14 residues.